The present T cell receptor beta chain was sequenced within a study of control samples from healthy donors and cancer patients. This CDR3 contains 16 residues. Trimming pared 3 bases from V and 3 bases from J, leaving 13 bases between. Germline V gene data show CDR1 as SGDLS and CDR2 as YYNGEE. Measured with immunoSEQ multiplex PCR; TCRdb has only the in-frame clones, and not every one. The sample includes some 130,000 clones, 85% to 90% of them seen just once. This TCR derives from a man aged 50 or older with head and neck cancer. Sequenced sample: PBMCs. This chain uses TRBV9 with TRBJ1-6; maybe TRBD1 (6 bases). The CDR3 sequence is CASSGGQFDYNSPLHF. CDR3 coding DNA: TGTGCCAGCAGCGGGGGACAATTTGACTATAATTCACCCCTCCACTTT.